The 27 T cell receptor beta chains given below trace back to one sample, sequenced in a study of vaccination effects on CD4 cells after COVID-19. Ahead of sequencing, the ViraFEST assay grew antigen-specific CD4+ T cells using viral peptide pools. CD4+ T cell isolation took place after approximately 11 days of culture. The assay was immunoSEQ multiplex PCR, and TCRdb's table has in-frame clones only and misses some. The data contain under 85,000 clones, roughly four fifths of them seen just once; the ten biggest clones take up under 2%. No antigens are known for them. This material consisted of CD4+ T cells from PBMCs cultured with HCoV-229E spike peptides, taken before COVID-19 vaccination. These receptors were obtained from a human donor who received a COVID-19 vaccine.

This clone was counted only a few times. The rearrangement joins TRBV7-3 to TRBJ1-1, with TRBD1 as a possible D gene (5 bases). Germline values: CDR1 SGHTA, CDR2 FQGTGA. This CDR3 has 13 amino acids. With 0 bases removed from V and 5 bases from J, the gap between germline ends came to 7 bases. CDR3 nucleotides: TGTGCCAGCAGCTTAACAGGGGAAACTGAAGCTTTCTTT. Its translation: CASSLTGETEAFF.

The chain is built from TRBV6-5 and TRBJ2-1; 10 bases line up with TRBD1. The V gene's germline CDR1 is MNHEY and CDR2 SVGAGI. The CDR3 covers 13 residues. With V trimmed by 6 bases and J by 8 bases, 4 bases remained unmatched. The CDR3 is CASSSDRGDEQFF. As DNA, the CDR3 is TGTGCCAGCAGCTCGGACAGGGGGGATGAGCAGTTCTTC.

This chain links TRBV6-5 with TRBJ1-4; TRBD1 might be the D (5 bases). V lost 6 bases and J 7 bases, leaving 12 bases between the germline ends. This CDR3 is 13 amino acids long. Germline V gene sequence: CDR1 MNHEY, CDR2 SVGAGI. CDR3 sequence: CASRGQGGEKLFF. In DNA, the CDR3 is TGTGCCAGCAGGGGCCAGGGTGGTGAAAAACTGTTTTTT.

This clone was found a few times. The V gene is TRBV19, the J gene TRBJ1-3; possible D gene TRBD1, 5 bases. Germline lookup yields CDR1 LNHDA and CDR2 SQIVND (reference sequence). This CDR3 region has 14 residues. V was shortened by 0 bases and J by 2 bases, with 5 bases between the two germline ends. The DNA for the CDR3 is TGTGCCAGTAGTATAGACAGGGCTGGAAACACCATATATTTT. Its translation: CASSIDRAGNTIYF. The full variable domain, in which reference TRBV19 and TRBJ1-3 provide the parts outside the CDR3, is DGGITQSPKYLFRKEGQNVTLSCEQNLNHDAMYWYRQDPGQGLRLIYYSQIVNDFQKGDIAEGYSVSREKKESFPLTVTSAQKNPTAFYLCASSIDRAGNTIYFGEGSWLTVV.

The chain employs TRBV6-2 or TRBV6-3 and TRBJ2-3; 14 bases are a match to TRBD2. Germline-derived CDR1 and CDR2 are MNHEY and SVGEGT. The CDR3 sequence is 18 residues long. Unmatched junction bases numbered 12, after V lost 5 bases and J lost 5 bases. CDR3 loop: CASSDGTSGGARGDTQYF. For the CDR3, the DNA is TGTGCCAGCAGTGACGGGACTAGCGGGGGCGCGCGGGGAGATACGCAGTATTTT.

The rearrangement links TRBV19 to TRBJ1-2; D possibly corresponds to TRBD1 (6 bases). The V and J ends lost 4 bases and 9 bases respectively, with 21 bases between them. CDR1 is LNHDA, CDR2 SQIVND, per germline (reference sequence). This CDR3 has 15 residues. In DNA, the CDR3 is TGTGCCAGTAGTACCGGGAAGGGGGGACCGCCTCGCTACACCTTC. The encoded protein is CASSTGKGGPPRYTF.

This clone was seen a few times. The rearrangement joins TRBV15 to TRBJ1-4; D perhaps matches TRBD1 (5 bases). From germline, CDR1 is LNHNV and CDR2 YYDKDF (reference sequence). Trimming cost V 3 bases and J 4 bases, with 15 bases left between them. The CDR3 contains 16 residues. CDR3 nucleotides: TGTGCCACCAGCAGGGCCTCAGGGAACAATAATGAAAAACTGTTTTTT. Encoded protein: CATSRASGNNNEKLFF.

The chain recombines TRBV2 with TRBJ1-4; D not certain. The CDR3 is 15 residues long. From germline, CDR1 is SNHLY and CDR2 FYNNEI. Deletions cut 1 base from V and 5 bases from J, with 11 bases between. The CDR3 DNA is TGTGCCAGCAGTGAAGACCGGGCTGGAAATGAAAAACTGTTTTTT. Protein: CASSEDRAGNEKLFF.

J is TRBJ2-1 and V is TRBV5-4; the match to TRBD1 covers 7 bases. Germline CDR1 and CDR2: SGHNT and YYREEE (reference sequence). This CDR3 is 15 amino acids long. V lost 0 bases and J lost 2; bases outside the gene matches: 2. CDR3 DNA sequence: TGTGCCAGCAGCTTGGGACAGGGAGCCTACAATGAGCAGTTCTTC. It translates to CASSLGQGAYNEQFF.

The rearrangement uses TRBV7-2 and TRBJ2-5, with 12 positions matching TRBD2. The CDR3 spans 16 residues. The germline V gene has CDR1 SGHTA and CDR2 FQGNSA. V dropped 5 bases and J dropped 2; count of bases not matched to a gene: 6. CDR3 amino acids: CASSEGTSGGQETQYF. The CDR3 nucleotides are TGTGCCAGCAGCGAAGGAACTAGCGGGGGGCAAGAGACCCAGTACTTC.

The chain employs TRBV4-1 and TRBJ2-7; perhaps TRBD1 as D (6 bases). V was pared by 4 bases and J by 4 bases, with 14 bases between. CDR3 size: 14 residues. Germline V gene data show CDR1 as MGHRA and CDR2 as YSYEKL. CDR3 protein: CASSPNKTGYEQYV. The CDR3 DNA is TGCGCCAGCAGCCCTAACAAAACAGGGTACGAGCAGTACGTC.

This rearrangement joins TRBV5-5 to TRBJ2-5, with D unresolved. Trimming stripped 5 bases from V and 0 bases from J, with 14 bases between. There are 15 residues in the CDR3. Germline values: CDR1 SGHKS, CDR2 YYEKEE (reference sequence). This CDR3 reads CASSRGSPDQETQYF. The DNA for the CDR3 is TGTGCCAGCAGTCGTGGGTCCCCGGACCAAGAGACCCAGTACTTC.

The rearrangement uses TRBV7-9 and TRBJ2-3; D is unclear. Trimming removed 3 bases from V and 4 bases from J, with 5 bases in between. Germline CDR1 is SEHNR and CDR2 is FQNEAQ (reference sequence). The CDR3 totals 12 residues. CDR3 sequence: CASSFLADTQYF. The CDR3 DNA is TGTGCCAGCAGCTTTTTAGCAGATACGCAGTATTTT.

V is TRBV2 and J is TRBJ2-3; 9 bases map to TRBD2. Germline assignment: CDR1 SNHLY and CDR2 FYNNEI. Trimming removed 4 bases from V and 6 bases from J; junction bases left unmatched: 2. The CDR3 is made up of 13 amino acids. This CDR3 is CASSGTSGDTQYF. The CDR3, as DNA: TGTGCCAGCAGTGGAACTAGCGGGGATACGCAGTATTTT.

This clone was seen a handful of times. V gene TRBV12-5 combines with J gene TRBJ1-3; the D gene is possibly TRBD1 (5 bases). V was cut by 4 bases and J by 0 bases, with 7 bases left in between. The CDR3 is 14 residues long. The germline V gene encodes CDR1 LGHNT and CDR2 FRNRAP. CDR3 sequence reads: CASGWGFSGNTIYF. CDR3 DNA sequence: TGTGCTAGTGGTTGGGGCTTCTCTGGAAACACCATATATTTT.

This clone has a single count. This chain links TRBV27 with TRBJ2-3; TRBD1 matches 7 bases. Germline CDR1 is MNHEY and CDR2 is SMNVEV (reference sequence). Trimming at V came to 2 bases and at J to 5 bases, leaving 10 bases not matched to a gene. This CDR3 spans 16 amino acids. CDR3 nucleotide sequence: TGTGCCAGCAGTTTAGATAAGAACAGGGGAGAAGATACGCAGTATTTT. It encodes CASSLDKNRGEDTQYF.

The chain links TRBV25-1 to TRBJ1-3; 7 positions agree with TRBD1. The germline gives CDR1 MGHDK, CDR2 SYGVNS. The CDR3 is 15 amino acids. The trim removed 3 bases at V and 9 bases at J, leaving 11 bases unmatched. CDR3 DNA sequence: TGTGCCAGCAGTGATCCGAGGACAGGTCAAGGCACCATATATTTT. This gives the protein CASSDPRTGQGTIYF. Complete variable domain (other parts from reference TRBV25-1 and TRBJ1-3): EADIYQTPRYLVIGTGKKITLECSQTMGHDKMYWYQQDPGMELHLIHYSYGVNSTEKGDLSSESTVSRIRTEHFPLTLESARPSHTSQYLCASSDPRTGQGTIYFGEGSWLTVV.

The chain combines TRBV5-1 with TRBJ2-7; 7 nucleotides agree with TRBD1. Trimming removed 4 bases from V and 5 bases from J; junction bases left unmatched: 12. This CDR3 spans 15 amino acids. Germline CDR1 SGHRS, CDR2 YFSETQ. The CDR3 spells CASSTGTVFSDEQYV. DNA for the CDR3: TGCGCCAGCAGCACCGGGACAGTGTTTTCCGACGAGCAGTACGTC.

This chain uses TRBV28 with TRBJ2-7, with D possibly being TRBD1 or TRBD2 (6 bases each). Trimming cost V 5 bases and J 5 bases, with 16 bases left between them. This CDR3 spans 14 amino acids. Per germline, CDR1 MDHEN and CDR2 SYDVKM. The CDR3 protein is CASSGRGLGNEQYV. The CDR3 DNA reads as TGTGCCAGCAGTGGCCGGGGGCTGGGGAACGAGCAGTACGTC.

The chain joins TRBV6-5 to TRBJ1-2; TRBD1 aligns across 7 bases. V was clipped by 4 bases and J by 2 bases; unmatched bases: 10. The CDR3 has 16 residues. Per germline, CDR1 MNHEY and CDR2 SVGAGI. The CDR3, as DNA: TGTGCCAGCAGTTTCATCACCGGGACAGAAAACTATGGCTACACCTTC. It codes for CASSFITGTENYGYTF.

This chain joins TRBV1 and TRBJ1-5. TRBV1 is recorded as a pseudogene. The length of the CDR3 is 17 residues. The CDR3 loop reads CTSSQDPLDKRNQPQHF. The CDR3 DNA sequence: TGCACCAGCAGCCAAGATCCTCTAGACAAGAGAAATCAGCCCCAGCATTTT.

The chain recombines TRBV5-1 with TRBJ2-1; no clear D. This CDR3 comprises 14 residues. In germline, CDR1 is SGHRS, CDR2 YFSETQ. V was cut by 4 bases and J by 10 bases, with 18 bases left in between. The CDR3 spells CASSAHSTDNEQFF. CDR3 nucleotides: TGCGCCAGCAGCGCCCATTCGACTGATAACGAGCAGTTCTTC.

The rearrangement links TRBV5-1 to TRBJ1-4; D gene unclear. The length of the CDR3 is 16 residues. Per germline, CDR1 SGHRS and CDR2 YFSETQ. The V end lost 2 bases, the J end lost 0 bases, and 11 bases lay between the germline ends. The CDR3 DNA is TGCGCCAGCAGCTTCTCGTCCGGTGCAACTAATGAAAAACTGTTTTTT. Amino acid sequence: CASSFSSGATNEKLFF.

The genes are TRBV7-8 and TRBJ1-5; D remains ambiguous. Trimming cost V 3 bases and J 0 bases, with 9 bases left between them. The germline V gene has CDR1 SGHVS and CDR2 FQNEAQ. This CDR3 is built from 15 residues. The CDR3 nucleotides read TGTGCCAGCAGCTTGGAATACTATAGCAATCAGCCCCAGCATTTT. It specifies CASSLEYYSNQPQHF.

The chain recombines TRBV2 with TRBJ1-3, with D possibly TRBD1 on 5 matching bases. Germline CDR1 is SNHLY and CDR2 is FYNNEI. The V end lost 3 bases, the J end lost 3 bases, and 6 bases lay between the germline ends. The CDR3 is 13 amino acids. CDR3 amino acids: CASSDDSGNTIYF. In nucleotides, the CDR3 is TGTGCCAGCAGTGACGACAGTGGAAACACCATATATTTT.

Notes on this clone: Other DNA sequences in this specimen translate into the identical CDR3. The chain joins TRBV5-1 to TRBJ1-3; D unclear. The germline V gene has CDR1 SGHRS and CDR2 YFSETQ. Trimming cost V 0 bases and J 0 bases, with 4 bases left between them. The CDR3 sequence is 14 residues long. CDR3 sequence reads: CASSLGGSGNTIYF. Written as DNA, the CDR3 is TGCGCCAGCAGCTTGGGGGGCTCTGGAAACACCATATATTTT. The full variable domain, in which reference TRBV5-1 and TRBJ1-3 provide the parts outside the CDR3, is KAGVTQTPRYLIKTRGQQVTLSCSPISGHRSVSWYQQTPGQGLQFLFEYFSETQRNKGNFPGRFSGRQFSNSRSEMNVSTLELGDSALYLCASSLGGSGNTIYFGEGSWLTVV.

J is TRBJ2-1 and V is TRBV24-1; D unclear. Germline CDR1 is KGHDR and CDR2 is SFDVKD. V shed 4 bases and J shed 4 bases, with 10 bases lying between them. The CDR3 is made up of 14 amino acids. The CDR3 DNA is TGTGCCACCAGTGAGTCCGTTCCTTACAATGAGCAGTTCTTC. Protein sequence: CATSESVPYNEQFF.